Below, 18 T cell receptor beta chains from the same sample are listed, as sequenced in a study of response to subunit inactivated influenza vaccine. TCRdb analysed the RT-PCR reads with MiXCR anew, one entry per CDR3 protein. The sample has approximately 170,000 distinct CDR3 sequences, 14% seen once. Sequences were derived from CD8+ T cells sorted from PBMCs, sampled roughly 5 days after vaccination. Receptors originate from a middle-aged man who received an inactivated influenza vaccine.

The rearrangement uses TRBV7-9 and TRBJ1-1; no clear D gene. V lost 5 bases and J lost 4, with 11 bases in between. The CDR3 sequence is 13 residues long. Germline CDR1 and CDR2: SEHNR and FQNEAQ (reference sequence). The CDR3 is CASSPIAVTEAFF. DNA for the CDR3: TGTGCCAGCAGCCCCATCGCAGTCACTGAAGCTTTCTTT.

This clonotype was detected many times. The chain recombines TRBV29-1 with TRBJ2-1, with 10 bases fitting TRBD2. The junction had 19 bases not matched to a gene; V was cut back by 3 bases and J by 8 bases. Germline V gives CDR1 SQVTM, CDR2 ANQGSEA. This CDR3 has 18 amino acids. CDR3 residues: CSVDRSGRDGGSGYEQFF. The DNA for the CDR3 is TGCAGCGTTGATAGAAGCGGGAGGGACGGGGGTTCGGGATATGAGCAGTTCTTC.

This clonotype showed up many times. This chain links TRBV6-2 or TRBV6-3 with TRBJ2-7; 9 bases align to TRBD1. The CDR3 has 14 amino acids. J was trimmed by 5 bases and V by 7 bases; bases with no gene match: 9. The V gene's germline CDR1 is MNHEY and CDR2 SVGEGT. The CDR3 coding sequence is TGTGCCAGCAATGAGGACAGGGGAAATAACGAGCAGTACTTC. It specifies CASNEDRGNNEQYF.

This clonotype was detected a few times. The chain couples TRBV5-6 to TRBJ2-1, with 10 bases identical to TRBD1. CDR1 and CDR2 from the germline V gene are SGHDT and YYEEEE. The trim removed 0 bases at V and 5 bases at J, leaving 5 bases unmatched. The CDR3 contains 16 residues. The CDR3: CASSLGTGGLHNEQFF. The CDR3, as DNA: TGTGCCAGCAGCTTGGGGACAGGGGGTCTCCACAATGAGCAGTTCTTC.

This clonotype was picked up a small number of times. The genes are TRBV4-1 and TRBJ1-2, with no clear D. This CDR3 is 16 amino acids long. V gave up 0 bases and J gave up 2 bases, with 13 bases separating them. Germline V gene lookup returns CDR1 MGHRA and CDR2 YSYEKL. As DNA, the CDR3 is TGCGCCAGCAGCCAAGACGCCCTAAGGACCAACTATGGCTACACCTTC. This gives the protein CASSQDALRTNYGYTF.

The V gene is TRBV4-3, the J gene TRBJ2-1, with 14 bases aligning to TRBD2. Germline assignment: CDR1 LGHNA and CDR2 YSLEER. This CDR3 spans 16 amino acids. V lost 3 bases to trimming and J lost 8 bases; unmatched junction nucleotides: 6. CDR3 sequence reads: CASSQDGTSGSDEQFF. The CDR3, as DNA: TGCGCCAGCAGCCAGGACGGGACTAGCGGGAGCGATGAGCAGTTCTTC.

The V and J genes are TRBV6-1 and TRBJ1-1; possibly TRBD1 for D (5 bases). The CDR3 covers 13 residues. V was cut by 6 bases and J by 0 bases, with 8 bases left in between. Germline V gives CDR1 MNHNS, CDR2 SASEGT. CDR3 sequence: CASRWGVNTEAFF. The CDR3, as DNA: TGTGCCAGCAGGTGGGGGGTGAACACTGAAGCTTTCTTT.

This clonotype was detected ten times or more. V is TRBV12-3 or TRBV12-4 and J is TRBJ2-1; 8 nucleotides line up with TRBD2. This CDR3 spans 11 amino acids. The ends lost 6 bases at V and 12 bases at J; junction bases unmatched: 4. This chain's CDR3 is CASSSAGVQFF. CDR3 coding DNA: TGTGCCAGCAGCTCAGCGGGAGTGCAGTTCTTC.

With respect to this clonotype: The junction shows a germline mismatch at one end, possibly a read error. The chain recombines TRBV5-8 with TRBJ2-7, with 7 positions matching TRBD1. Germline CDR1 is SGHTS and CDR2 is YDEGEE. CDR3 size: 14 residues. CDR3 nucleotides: TGTGCCAGCAGCTTGGAGTTTAGTACTACAGGGGATCTCTTC. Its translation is CASSLEFSTTGDLF.

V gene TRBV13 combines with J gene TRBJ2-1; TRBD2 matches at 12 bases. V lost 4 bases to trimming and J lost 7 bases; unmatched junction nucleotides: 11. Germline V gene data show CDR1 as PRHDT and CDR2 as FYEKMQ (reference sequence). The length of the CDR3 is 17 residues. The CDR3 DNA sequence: TGTGCCAGCAGCTCAGCCCTACTAGCGGGAGGCTTTAATGAGCAGTTCTTC. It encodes CASSSALLAGGFNEQFF.

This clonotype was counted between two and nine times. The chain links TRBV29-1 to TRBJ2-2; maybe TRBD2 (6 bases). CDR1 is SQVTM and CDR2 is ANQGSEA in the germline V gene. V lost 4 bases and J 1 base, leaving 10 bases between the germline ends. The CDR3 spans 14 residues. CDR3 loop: CSVAGTGNTGELFF. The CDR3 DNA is TGCAGCGTTGCGGGGACTGGGAACACCGGGGAGCTGTTTTTT.

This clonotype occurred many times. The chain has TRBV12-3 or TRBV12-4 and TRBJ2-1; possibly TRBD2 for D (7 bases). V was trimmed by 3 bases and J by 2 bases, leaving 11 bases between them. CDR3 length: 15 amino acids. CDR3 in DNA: TGTGCCAGCAGTTTTGGGGGGGGCCCCTACAATGAGCAGTTCTTC. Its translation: CASSFGGGPYNEQFF.

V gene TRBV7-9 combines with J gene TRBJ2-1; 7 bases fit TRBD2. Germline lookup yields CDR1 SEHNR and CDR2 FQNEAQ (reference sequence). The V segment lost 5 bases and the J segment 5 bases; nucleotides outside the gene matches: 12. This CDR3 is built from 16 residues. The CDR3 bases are TGTGCCAGCAGCCCGACGGGACTAACCTTAAACAATGAGCAGTTCTTC. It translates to CASSPTGLTLNNEQFF.

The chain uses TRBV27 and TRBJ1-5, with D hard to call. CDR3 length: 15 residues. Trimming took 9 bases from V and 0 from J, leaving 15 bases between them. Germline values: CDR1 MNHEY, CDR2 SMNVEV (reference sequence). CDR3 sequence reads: CASLRLGHSNQPQHF. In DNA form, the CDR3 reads TGTGCCAGTCTTAGACTAGGCCATAGCAATCAGCCCCAGCATTTT.

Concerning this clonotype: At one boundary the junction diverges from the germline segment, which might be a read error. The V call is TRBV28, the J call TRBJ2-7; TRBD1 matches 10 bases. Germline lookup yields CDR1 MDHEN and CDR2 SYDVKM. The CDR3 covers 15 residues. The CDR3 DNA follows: TGTGCCAGCAGTCCCGGGACAGGGGTTTACTACGAGCGGTACTTC. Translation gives CASSPGTGVYYERYF.

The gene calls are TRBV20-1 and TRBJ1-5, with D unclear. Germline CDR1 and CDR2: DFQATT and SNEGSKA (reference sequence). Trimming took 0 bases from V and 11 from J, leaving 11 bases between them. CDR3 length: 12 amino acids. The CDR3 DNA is TGCAGTGCTAGAGATATGACGGTGGCCCAGCATTTT. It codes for CSARDMTVAQHF.

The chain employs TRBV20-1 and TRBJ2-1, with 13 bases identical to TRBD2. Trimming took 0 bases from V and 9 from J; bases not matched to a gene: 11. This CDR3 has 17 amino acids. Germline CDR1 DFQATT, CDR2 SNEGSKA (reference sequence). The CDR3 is CSARDWAGLAGVREQFF. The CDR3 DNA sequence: TGCAGTGCTAGAGATTGGGCTGGACTAGCGGGAGTTCGTGAGCAGTTCTTC.

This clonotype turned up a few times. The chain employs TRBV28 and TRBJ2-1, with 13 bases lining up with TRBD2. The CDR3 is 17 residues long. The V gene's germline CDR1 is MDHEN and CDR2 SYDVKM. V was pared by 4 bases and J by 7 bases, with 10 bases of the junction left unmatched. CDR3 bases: TGTGCCAGCAGTTCGTGGGGCACTAGCGGGAGGGTTAATGAGCAGTTCTTC. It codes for CASSSWGTSGRVNEQFF.